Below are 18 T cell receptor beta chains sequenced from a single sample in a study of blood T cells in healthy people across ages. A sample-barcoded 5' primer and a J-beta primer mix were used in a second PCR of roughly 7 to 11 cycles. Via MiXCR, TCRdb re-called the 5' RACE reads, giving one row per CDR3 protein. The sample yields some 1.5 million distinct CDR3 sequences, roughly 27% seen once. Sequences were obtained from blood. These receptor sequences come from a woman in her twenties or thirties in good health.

The CDR3 sequence is CASSSTNFSSYNEQYF. The CDR3 nucleotides read TGTGCCAGCAGCTCGACCAATTTTAGCTCCTACAATGAGCAGTACTTC. The chain couples TRBV7-9 to TRBJ2-1; D not certain. The DNA end is a closer match to TRBJ2-7, so the J assignment may be wrong. Germline values: CDR1 SEHNR, CDR2 FQNEAQ (reference sequence). This CDR3 comprises 16 residues.

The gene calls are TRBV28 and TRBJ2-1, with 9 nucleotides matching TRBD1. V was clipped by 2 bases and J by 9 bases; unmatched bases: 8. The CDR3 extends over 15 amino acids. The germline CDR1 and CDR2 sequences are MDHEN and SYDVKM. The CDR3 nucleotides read TGTGCCAGCAGTTTAATGGGGACAGGGTATGGTGAGCAGTTCTTC. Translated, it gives CASSLMGTGYGEQFF.

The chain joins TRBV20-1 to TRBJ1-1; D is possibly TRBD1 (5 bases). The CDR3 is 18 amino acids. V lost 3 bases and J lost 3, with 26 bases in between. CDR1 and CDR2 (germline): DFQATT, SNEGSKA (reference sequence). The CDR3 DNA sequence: TGCAGTGCTAGGGCCACCGGTAGGGCAGGGCTCGGTGACACTGAAGCTTTCTTT. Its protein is CSARATGRAGLGDTEAFF.

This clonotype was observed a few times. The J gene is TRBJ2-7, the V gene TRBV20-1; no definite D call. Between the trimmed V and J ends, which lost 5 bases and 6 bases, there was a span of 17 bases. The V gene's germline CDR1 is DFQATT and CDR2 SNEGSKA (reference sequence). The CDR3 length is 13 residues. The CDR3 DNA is TGCAGTGCTGAGATGGACGTTCACGGCGAGCAGTACTTC. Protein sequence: CSAEMDVHGEQYF.

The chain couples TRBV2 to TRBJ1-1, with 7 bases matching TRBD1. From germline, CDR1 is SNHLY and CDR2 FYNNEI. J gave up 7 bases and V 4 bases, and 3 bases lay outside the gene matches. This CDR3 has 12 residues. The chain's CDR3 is CASSVTGVEAFF. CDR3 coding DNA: TGTGCCAGCAGTGTTACAGGGGTTGAAGCTTTCTTT.

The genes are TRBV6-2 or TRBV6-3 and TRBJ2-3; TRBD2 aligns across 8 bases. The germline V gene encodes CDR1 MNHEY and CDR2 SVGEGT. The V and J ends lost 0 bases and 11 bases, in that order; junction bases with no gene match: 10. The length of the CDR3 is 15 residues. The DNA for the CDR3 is TGTGCCAGCAGTTACTCGAGACTAGCGCTCGGGAGGCAGTATTTT. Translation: CASSYSRLALGRQYF.

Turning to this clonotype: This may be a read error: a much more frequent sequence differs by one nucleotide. This chain's CDR3 is CASSQDRASGGREQYF. CDR3 DNA: TGTGCCAGCAGCCAAGATCGGGCTAGCGGGGGAAGGGAGCAGTACTTC. The chain carries TRBV4-2 and TRBJ2-7; 10 positions match TRBD2. The V and J ends lost 0 bases and 7 bases, in that order; junction bases with no gene match: 9. The CDR3 has 16 residues. CDR1 and CDR2 (germline): LGHNA, YNFKEQ.

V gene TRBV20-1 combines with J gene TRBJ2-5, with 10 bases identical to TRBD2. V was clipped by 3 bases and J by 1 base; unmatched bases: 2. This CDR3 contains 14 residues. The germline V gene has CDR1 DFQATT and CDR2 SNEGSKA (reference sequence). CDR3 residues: CSASSGGIQETQYF. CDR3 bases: TGCAGTGCTAGTAGCGGGGGGATCCAAGAGACCCAGTACTTC.

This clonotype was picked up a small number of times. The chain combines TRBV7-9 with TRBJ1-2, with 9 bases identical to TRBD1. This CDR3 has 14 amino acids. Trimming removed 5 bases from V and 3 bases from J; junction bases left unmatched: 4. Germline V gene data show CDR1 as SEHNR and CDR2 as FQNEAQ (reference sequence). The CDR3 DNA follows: TGTGCCAGCAGCACCCGGGACAGGGACTATGGCTACACCTTC. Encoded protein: CASSTRDRDYGYTF.

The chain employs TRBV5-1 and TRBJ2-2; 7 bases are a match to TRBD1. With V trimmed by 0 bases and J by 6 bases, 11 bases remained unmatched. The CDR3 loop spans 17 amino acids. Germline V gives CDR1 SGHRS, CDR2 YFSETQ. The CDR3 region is CASSLVRTGRSAGELFF. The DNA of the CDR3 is TGCGCCAGCAGCTTGGTGAGGACAGGCAGGAGCGCCGGGGAGCTGTTTTTT.

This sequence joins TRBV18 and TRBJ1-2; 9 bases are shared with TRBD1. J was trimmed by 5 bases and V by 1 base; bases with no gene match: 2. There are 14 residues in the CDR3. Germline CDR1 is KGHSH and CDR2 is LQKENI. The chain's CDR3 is CASSPQGTGYGYTF. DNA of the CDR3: TGTGCCAGCTCACCACAGGGGACAGGGTATGGCTACACCTTC.

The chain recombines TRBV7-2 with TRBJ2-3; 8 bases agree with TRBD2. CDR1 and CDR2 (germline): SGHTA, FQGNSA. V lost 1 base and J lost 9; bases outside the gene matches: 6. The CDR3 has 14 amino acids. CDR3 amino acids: CASSLGREATTQYF. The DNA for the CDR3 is TGTGCCAGCAGCTTAGGGCGGGAGGCGACCACGCAGTATTTT.

The CDR3 sequence: CASARRGQGWNEQFF. CDR3 nucleotides: TGTGCCAGCGCTAGGAGGGGACAGGGATGGAATGAGCAGTTCTTC. The chain employs TRBV14 and TRBJ2-1; 9 positions match TRBD1. This CDR3 has 15 residues. Germline V CDR1 and CDR2: SGHDN, FVKESK. Germline trimming cut 8 bases from V and 7 bases from J; bases unmatched to any gene: 12.

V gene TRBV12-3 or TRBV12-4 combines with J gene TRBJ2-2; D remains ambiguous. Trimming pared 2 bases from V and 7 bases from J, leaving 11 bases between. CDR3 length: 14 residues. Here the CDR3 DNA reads TGTGCCAGCAGTTTATCGCTATCCGGCGGGGAGCTGTTTTTT. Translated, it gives CASSLSLSGGELFF.

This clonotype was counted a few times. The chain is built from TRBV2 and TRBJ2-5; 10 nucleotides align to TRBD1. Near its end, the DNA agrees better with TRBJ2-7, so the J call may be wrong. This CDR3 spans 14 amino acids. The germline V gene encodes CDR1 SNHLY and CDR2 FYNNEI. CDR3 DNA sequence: TGTGCCAGCAGGCTTGGACAGGGGGCCTACGAGCAGTACTTC. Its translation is CASRLGQGAYEQYF.

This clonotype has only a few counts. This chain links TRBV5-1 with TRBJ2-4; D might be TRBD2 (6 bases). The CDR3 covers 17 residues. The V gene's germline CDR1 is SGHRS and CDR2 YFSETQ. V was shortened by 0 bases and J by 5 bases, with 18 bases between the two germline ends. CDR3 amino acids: CASSLDGSRSLENIQYF. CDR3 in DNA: TGCGCCAGCAGCTTGGACGGGAGCCGTAGCCTTGAAAACATTCAGTACTTC. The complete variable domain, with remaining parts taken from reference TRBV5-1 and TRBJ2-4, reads KAGVTQTPRYLIKTRGQQVTLSCSPISGHRSVSWYQQTPGQGLQFLFEYFSETQRNKGNFPGRFSGRQFSNSRSEMNVSTLELGDSALYLCASSLDGSRSLENIQYFGAGTRLSVL.

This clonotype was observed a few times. CDR3 sequence (DNA): TGCGCCAGCAGCCCAAAGTCCGGGGGCACTGAAGCTTTCTTT. Translating gives CASSPKSGGTEAFF. V gene TRBV4-3 combines with J gene TRBJ1-1; maybe TRBD1 (5 bases). V lost 4 bases, J lost 4 bases, and 13 bases lay in between. The CDR3 covers 14 residues. CDR1 and CDR2 from the germline V gene are LGHNA and YSLEER.

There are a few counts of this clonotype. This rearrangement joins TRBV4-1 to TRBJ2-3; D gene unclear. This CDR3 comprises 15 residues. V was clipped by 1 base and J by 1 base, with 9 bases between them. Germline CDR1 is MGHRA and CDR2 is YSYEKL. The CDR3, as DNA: TGCGCCAGCAGCCAAGTGCAGGTCGGCACAGATACGCAGTATTTT. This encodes CASSQVQVGTDTQYF.